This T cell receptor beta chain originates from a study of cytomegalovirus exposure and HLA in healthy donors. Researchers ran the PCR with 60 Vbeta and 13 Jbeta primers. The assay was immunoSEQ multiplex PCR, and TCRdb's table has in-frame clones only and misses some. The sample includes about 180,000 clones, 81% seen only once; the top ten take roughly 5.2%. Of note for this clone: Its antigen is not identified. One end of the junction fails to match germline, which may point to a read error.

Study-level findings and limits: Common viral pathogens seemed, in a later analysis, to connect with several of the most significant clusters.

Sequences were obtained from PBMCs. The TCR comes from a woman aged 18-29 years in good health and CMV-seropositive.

As DNA, the CDR3 is TGTGCTAGCATCCCAGGGGCCGCTACACAGCCCCAGCATTTT. Protein: CASIPGAATQPQHF. This rearrangement joins TRBV28 to TRBJ1-5; a possible D gene is TRBD1 (6 bases). This CDR3 spans 14 amino acids. From germline, CDR1 is MDHEN and CDR2 SYDVKM.